The 14 T cell receptor beta chains presented below share a single source sample, sequenced in a study of patients and donors after allogeneic stem cell transplantation. Each CDR3 protein is one row after TCRdb ran MiXCR on the RT-PCR reads. The sample has 200,000 to 250,000 distinct CDR3 sequences; 35% to 45% are singletons. The sequenced sample consisted of blood, either unsorted or a sorted T cell fraction (not recorded which). The source of these receptors is a human donor who was either an allogeneic HSCT recipient or a stem cell or donor lymphocyte infusion donor (not recorded which). It is not recorded whose cells these are; they may come from a transplant donor.

The chain combines TRBV29-1 with TRBJ2-7, with D perhaps assigned TRBD1 or TRBD2 (6 bases each). Trimming took 7 bases from V and 9 from J, leaving 19 bases between them. The V gene's germline CDR1 is SQVTM and CDR2 ANQGSEA. The CDR3 is 12 amino acids. DNA of the CDR3: TGCAGCGGTTTTGATAGGGGGGAAGGGCAGTACTTC. This translates into CSGFDRGEGQYF.

In its sample, this clonotype was seen a few times. This sequence joins TRBV12-3 or TRBV12-4 and TRBJ1-1; a possible D gene is TRBD1 (5 bases). V lost 1 base and J lost 0, with 9 bases in between. CDR3 length: 15 residues. The CDR3 is CASSLETGLNTEAFF. DNA of the CDR3: TGTGCCAGCAGTTTAGAAACAGGTTTGAACACTGAAGCTTTCTTT.

Written as DNA, the CDR3 is TGTGCCACCAGCAGCTCCTCGGGCTATAATGAAAAACTGTTTTTT. Translating gives CATSSSSGYNEKLFF. The chain is built from TRBV15 and TRBJ1-4; no clear D gene. The CDR3 sequence is 15 residues long. Looked up from germline, CDR1 is LNHNV and CDR2 is YYDKDF (reference sequence). V was shortened by 3 bases and J by 4 bases, with 12 bases between the two germline ends.

V and J are TRBV15 and TRBJ1-2; D remains unclear. The CDR3 covers 15 residues. Germline V gene sequence: CDR1 LNHNV, CDR2 YYDKDF (reference sequence). V was pared by 0 bases and J by 2 bases, with 10 bases between. The CDR3: CATSRDFNSNYGYTF. Here the CDR3 DNA reads TGTGCCACCAGCAGAGATTTTAACAGCAACTATGGCTACACCTTC.

The chain has TRBV20-1 and TRBJ1-5; 9 bases align to TRBD1. The CDR3 runs 14 residues. V dropped 5 bases and J dropped 4; count of bases not matched to a gene: 6. CDR1 is DFQATT and CDR2 is SNEGSKA in the germline V gene (reference sequence). The CDR3: CSALQGAFNQPQHF. For the CDR3, the DNA is TGCAGTGCTCTACAGGGGGCATTTAATCAGCCCCAGCATTTT.

This clonotype was seen a few times. The genes are TRBV15 and TRBJ1-1; D unresolved. The CDR3 consists of 13 residues. In germline, CDR1 is LNHNV, CDR2 YYDKDF (reference sequence). The ends were cut back, 3 bases at V and 6 bases at J, with 11 bases in the middle. In DNA form, the CDR3 reads TGTGCCACCAGCAGGAAGGACGGGGCTGAAGCTTTCTTT. Translated, it gives CATSRKDGAEAFF.

Only a few counts were recorded for this clonotype. This rearrangement joins TRBV29-1 to TRBJ2-2; 7 bases are a match to TRBD1. With 1 base clipped from V and 1 base from J, the junction kept 9 bases outside the gene matches. Germline V gene data show CDR1 as SQVTM and CDR2 as ANQGSEA. This CDR3 is built from 17 residues. This CDR3 reads CSVEATPRTGNTGELFF. CDR3 nucleotide sequence: TGCAGCGTTGAAGCCACTCCGAGGACAGGGAACACCGGGGAGCTGTTTTTT.

The chain couples TRBV5-6 to TRBJ2-7; no clear D gene. CDR1 is SGHDT, CDR2 YYEEEE, per germline. This CDR3 contains 14 residues. The V and J ends lost 4 bases and 7 bases respectively, with 18 bases between them. The CDR3 coding sequence is TGTGCCAGCAGCCCTAGACTGAAGTCTTGGGAGCAGTACTTC. Its translation is CASSPRLKSWEQYF.

In this sample, this clonotype turned up a few times. The chain is built from TRBV5-4 and TRBJ1-2; 7 bases are a match to TRBD1. Germline V gene lookup returns CDR1 SGHNT and CDR2 YYREEE (reference sequence). The CDR3 is 15 residues long. V trimming: 0 bases; J trimming: 3 bases; junction bases outside the gene matches: 5. CDR3: CASSLVDRPYYGYTF. Here the CDR3 DNA reads TGTGCCAGCAGCTTGGTGGACAGGCCCTACTATGGCTACACCTTC.

This chain uses TRBV5-8 with TRBJ1-4; no definite D call. The CDR3 runs 15 residues. V lost 4 bases, J lost 3 bases, and 13 bases lay in between. From germline, CDR1 is SGHTS and CDR2 YDEGEE. The CDR3 nucleotides read TGTGCCAGCAGCCCTACGGGGATACCTAATGAAAAACTGTTTTTT. This sequence encodes CASSPTGIPNEKLFF.

V usage is TRBV7-8 and J usage is TRBJ2-3, with 7 bases identical to TRBD1. Germline CDR1 and CDR2: SGHVS and FQNEAQ. The V segment lost 5 bases and the J segment 2 bases; nucleotides outside the gene matches: 13. The CDR3 runs to 17 residues. CDR3 in DNA: TGTGCCAGCAGCGAGCGACAGGGTGGGCGACACACAGATACGCAGTATTTT. Amino acid sequence: CASSERQGGRHTDTQYF.

The V gene is TRBV3-1, the J gene TRBJ1-4, with TRBD1 matching over 7 bases. The CDR3 covers 15 residues. Germline V gene data show CDR1 as LGHDT and CDR2 as YNNKEL (reference sequence). V lost 5 bases and J lost 4; bases outside the gene matches: 7. In DNA, the CDR3 is TGTGCCAGCAGCTTCCGACAGGGCAGTAATGAAAAACTGTTTTTT. Amino acid sequence: CASSFRQGSNEKLFF.

The V gene is TRBV4-3, the J gene TRBJ2-7; possibly TRBD2 for D (5 bases). CDR1 is LGHNA, CDR2 YSLEER, per germline. The germline V and J ends were trimmed by 4 bases and 0 bases, with 19 bases remaining between them. This CDR3 contains 17 residues. The CDR3 DNA reads TGCGCCAGCAGCCCACCATTTGGACTCCCTGGCTCCTACGAGCAGTACTTC. Translating it yields CASSPPFGLPGSYEQYF.

CDR3 DNA: TGTGCCAGCAACTACCGGGACCGCGTGTACTTC. This encodes CASNYRDRVYF. V is TRBV6-5 and J is TRBJ2-7, with D perhaps being TRBD1 or TRBD2 (5 bases each). Germline CDR1 and CDR2: MNHEY and SVGAGI. Trimming stripped 7 bases from V and 12 bases from J, with 16 bases between. The CDR3 totals 11 residues.